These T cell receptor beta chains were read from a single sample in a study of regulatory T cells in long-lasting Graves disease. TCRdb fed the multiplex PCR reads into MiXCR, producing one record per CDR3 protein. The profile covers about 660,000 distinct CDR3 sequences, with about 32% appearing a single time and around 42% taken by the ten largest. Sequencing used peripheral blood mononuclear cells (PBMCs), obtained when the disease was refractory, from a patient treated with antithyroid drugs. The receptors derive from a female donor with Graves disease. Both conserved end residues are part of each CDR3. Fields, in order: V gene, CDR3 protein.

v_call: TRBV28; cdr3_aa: CASSLGGTGGNYGYTF
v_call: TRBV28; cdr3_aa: CASSLSRDITEQYF
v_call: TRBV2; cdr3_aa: CARDLDRVQGYTF
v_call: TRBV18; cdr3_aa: CASSPYPDSFGFSQHF
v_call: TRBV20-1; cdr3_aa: CSADRKQGAYEQYF
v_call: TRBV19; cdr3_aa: CASSVKTGSYEQYF
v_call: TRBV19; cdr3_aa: CASSMGMVINTGAFF
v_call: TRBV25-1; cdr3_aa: CASSETFLPDTQYF
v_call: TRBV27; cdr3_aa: CASSPEGPLKMAFF
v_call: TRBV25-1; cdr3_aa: CASSEGSVVGYTF
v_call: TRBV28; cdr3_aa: CASSPTREKLFF
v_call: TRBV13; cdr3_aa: CASSFALDPVNTEAFF
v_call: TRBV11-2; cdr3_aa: CASSLGASGAYEQYF
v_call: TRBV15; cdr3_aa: CATSRDQGQGRTGELFF
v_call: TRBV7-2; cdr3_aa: CASSEAARSYNEQFF
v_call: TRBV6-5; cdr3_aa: CAGSYGGAGAFF
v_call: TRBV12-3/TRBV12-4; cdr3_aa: CASSPQLGTGGNTGELFF
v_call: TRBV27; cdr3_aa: CASSPQTGFAVYGYTF
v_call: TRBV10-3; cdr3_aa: CAISESCERASGGEQYF
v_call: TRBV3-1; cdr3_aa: CASRPQQGISYNSPLHF
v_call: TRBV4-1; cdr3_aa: CASSEVLILAGGPYEQYF
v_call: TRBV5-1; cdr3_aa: CASSLQFQTKNYGYTF
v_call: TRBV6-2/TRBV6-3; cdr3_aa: CASRPTWVNTEAFF
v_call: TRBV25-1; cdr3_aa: CASRGRQGLEKLFF
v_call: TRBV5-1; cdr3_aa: CASSSPGQANTEAFF
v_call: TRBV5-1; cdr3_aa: CASSFVPGGDTDTQYF
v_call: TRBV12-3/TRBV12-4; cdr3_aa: CASSLAGRGSSGSETQYF
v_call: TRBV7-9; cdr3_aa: CASSSPGTGWLGYTF
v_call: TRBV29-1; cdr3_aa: CSVRRDLGTEAFF
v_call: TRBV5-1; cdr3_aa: CASSSRTQTTGELFF
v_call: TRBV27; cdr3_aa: CASSPKFATGLAYGYTF
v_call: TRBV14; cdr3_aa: CASSQDLGLAGETQYF
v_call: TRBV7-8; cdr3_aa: CASSTGTFNQPQHF
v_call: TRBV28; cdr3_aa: CASTPAGNSPLHF
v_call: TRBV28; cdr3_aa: CASSLLLGSEAFF
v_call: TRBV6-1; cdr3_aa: CASSEKDGGPPYYGYTF
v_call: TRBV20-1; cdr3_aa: CSVEGQGRDGYTF
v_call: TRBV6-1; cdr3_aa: CASSRPGRFNQPQHF
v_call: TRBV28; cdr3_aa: CASSFSARTSGRFSYEQYF
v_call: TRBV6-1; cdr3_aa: CASRDRQETQYF
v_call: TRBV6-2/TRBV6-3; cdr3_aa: CASSSFNYGYTF
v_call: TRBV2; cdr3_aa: CASSERFVGNTIYF
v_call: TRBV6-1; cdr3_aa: CASTPTGRGRRETQYF
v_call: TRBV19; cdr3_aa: CASSITAGDTGELFF
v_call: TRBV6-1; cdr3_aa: CASRRGQGAAYGYTF
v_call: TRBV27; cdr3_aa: CASSAGGNTEAFF
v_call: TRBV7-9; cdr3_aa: CASSREGGGPYEQYF
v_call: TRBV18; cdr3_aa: CASSPLHSNEKLFF
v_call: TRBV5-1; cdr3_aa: CASSLTGGAGNTGELFF
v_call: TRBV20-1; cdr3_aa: CSARDPLAGGPDTQYF
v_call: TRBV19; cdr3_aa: CASSILGAGGMDTEAFF
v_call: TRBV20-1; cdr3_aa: CSAKTPTSGSSYNEQFF
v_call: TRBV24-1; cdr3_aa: CATSDPTDRFGSERGEKLFF
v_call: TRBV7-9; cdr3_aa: CASSHRERTYEQYF
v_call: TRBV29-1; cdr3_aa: CSVETSGRRIDTQYF
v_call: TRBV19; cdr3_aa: CASSISGSFYEQYF
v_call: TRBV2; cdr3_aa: CASSDPSGTHYEQYF
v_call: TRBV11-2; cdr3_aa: CASRGGGGADPYEQYF
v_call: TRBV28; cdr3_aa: CASSFGRAAVKIGEAFF
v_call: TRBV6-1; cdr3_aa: CATTIEYMNTEAFF